This T cell receptor (beta chain) is drawn from a study of shared clonotypes between healthy human individuals. General study findings and limits: The authors expected sequencing depth to affect clonotype sharing among donors.

On this clone itself: As yet, its antigen is unknown. Different DNA sequences within this sample yield the same CDR3.

Profiled with immunoSEQ multiplex PCR; TCRdb holds only in-frame clones, not every one. The profile covers around 2.1 million clones, with 95% appearing a single time and roughly 0.13% taken by the ten largest. V lost 5 bases and J 8 bases, leaving 12 bases between the germline ends. This CDR3 is 13 amino acids long. Per the germline V gene, CDR1 is SGHNT and CDR2 is YENEEA. This TCR was recovered from a man aged 18 to 30 in good health. The chain combines TRBV11-3 with TRBJ2-2; maybe TRBD1 (5 bases). The sequencing input was naive CD4+ T cells sorted from blood. The subset: CD45RA+ positively selected. The CDR3 DNA follows: TGTGCCAGCAGCCCGCAGGGTGCAGGGGAGCTGTTTTTT. Encoded protein: CASSPQGAGELFF.